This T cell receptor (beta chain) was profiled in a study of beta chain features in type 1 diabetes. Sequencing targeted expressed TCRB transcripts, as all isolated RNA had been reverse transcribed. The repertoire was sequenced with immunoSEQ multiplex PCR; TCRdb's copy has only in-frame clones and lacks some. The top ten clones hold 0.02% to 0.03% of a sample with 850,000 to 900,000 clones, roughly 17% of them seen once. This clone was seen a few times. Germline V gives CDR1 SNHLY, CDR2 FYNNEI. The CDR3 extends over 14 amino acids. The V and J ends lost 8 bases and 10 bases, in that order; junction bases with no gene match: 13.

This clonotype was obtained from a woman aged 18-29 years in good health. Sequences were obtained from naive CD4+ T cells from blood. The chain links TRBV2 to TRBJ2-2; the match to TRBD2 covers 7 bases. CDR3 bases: TGTGCCAGCGGGTGGGCGGGAGCCTCGGTGGAGCTGTTTTTT. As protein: CASGWAGASVELFF. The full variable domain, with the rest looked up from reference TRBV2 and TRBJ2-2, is EPEVTQTPSHQVTQMGQEVILRCVPISNHLYFYWYRQILGQKVEFLVSFYNNEISEKSEIFDDQFSVERPDGSNFTLKIRSTKLEDSAMYFCASGWAGASVELFFGEGSRLTVL.